Listed here are 26 T cell receptor beta chains from one sample, sequenced in a study of blood T cell repertoires in COVID-19. Produced via immunoSEQ multiplex PCR; TCRdb's table is partial and in-frame only. The sample has tens of thousands of clones; approximately 86% are singletons. Source material: peripheral blood. Every receptor here comes from a man aged 50-60 years with active COVID-19.

This chain links TRBV7-2 with TRBJ2-2; 7 nucleotides align to TRBD2. CDR1 and CDR2 (germline): SGHTA, FQGNSA. Losses at the gene ends were 2 bases for V and 6 bases for J; bases not matched to a gene: 6. This CDR3 has 15 residues. CDR3 sequence (DNA): TGTGCCAGCAGCTTAATCCTAGCGGCCCCCGGGGAGCTGTTTTTT. Amino acid sequence: CASSLILAAPGELFF.

The rearrangement links TRBV2 to TRBJ1-3, with D maybe TRBD1 (5 bases). The CDR3 length is 16 residues. Germline CDR1 is SNHLY and CDR2 is FYNNEI. Trimming cost V 2 bases and J 0 bases, with 11 bases left between them. The chain's CDR3 is CASSEQGRVSGNTIYF. For the CDR3, the DNA is TGTGCCAGCAGTGAACAGGGCAGGGTCTCTGGAAACACCATATATTTT.

The chain joins TRBV28 to TRBJ1-4, with D tentatively TRBD1 (5 bases). The germline V gene has CDR1 MDHEN and CDR2 SYDVKM. Trimming removed 2 bases at V and 8 bases at J, with 12 bases between. The CDR3 has 14 residues. The CDR3 DNA sequence: TGTGCCAGCAGTTTAAGGGCAGGGAGGGAAAAACTGTTTTTT. Encoded protein: CASSLRAGREKLFF.

This chain links TRBV7-3 with TRBJ1-2; a possible D gene is TRBD1 (5 bases). Trimming took 5 bases from V and 8 from J, leaving 18 bases between them. The CDR3 consists of 14 residues. CDR1 is SGHTA and CDR2 is FQGTGA in the germline V gene. The CDR3 region is CASSLGQGQGGYTF. CDR3 in DNA: TGTGCCAGCAGCCTTGGACAAGGGCAGGGAGGCTACACCTTC.

This chain connects TRBV5-1 to TRBJ1-6; 7 nucleotides agree with TRBD1. V trimming: 4 bases; J trimming: 7 bases; junction bases outside the gene matches: 5. Germline V gene lookup returns CDR1 SGHRS and CDR2 YFSETQ. The CDR3 has 14 residues. The CDR3 region is CASSGGTENSPLHF. Here the CDR3 DNA reads TGCGCCAGCAGCGGGGGGACAGAGAATTCACCCCTCCACTTT.

The V gene is TRBV7-9, the J gene TRBJ2-5; 8 nucleotides align to TRBD2. J lost 0 bases, V lost 5 bases, and 5 bases had no gene match. From germline, CDR1 is SEHNR and CDR2 FQNEAQ (reference sequence). CDR3 size: 15 residues. CDR3 protein: CASSPGLGHQETQYF. CDR3 bases: TGTGCCAGCAGCCCGGGACTAGGACACCAAGAGACCCAGTACTTC.

This chain joins TRBV7-2 and TRBJ2-2; 7 positions match TRBD2. The trim removed 3 bases at V and 3 bases at J, leaving 4 bases unmatched. Germline loops: CDR1 SGHTA, CDR2 FQGNSA. The CDR3 covers 15 residues. In DNA form, the CDR3 reads TGTGCCAGCAGCTTGAGCGGGGTGTACACCGGGGAGCTGTTTTTT. It translates to CASSLSGVYTGELFF.

The rearrangement links TRBV12-3 or TRBV12-4 to TRBJ2-5; a weak D match, TRBD2 (6 bases). V lost 8 bases and J 4 bases, leaving 11 bases between the germline ends. The CDR3 sequence is 12 residues long. The CDR3 reads CASGDSRETQYF. DNA for the CDR3: TGTGCCAGCGGGGACTCGAGAGAGACCCAGTACTTC.

The chain joins TRBV7-3 to TRBJ2-5, with unresolved D. This CDR3 comprises 13 residues. Trimming pared 3 bases from V and 4 bases from J, leaving 9 bases between. CDR1 is SGHTA and CDR2 is FQGTGA in the germline V gene. The CDR3 nucleotides read TGTGCCAGCAGCTTCGAGAACGGAGAGACCCAGTACTTC. It is translated as CASSFENGETQYF. Together with reference TRBV7-3 and TRBJ2-5, the CDR3 gives the full variable domain: GAGVSQTPSNKVTEKGKYVELRCDPISGHTALYWYRQSLGQGPEFLIYFQGTGAADDSGLPNDRFFAVRPEGSVSTLKIQRTERGDSAVYLCASSFENGETQYFGPGTRLLVL.

This clone appeared a few times. The chain is built from TRBV11-3 and TRBJ2-7; TRBD2 might be the D (5 bases). This CDR3 contains 13 residues. Trimming cost V 7 bases and J 2 bases, with 12 bases left between them. Germline V gene sequence: CDR1 SGHNT, CDR2 YENEEA. The CDR3, as DNA: TGTGCCAGCACTCTATGGGAGCCCTACGAGCAGTACTTC. Translation gives CASTLWEPYEQYF.

V and J are TRBV19 and TRBJ1-5, with D unclear. The V end lost 3 bases, the J end lost 0 bases, and 9 bases lay between the germline ends. The CDR3 runs to 15 residues. Germline CDR1 reads LNHDA; CDR2 reads SQIVND (reference sequence). CDR3 sequence reads: CASSIRGASNQPQHF. As DNA, the CDR3 is TGTGCCAGTAGTATTCGAGGTGCTAGCAATCAGCCCCAGCATTTT.

The gene calls are TRBV5-5 and TRBJ2-7; 9 bases are a match to TRBD1. Trimming cost V 0 bases and J 4 bases; bases outside gene matches: 8. Germline-derived CDR1 and CDR2 are SGHKS and YYEKEE (reference sequence). The length of the CDR3 is 16 residues. The DNA for the CDR3 is TGTGCCAGCAGCTTGGCTGGCGGGACAGGGATTTACGAGCAGTACTTC. The encoded protein is CASSLAGGTGIYEQYF.

V usage is TRBV14 and J usage is TRBJ1-6, with 7 bases matching TRBD1. Germline assignment: CDR1 SGHDN and CDR2 FVKESK. The J segment lost 10 bases and the V segment lost 6 bases, leaving 9 bases of the junction unmatched. The CDR3 spans 14 residues. CDR3 nucleotide sequence: TGTGCCAGCAGTTCGAGACAGGGTGGGTCACCCCTCCACTTT. Its protein is CASSSRQGGSPLHF.

The chain carries TRBV3-1 (or the pseudogene TRBV3-2) and TRBJ2-5, with a possible D match to TRBD2 (5 bases). CDR1 is LGHDT, CDR2 YNNKEL, per germline (reference sequence). The CDR3 spans 14 residues. V dropped 4 bases and J dropped 1 base, with 10 bases sitting between them. CDR3 amino acids: CASSPPGTQETQYF. The CDR3 nucleotides read TGTGCCAGCAGCCCCCCGGGAACCCAAGAGACCCAGTACTTC.

This clone has just one count. This chain joins TRBV30 and TRBJ2-2; tentatively, D is TRBD1 (7 bases). Germline CDR1 and CDR2: GTSNPN and SVGIG (reference sequence). This CDR3 comprises 15 residues. The germline V and J ends were trimmed by 4 bases and 3 bases, with 15 bases remaining between them. DNA for the CDR3: TGTGCCTGGAAGATACGCGGGACAGACACCGGGGAGCTGTTTTTT. This sequence encodes CAWKIRGTDTGELFF.

CDR3 nucleotides: TGTGCCAGCAGCAGGGGACTAGTGGCTCCCCAAGAGACCCAGTACTTC. Protein sequence: CASSRGLVAPQETQYF. J is TRBJ2-5 and V is TRBV27, with TRBD2 matching over 8 bases. After removal of 6 bases from V and 1 base from J, the junction contained 10 bases not matched to a gene. Per germline, CDR1 MNHEY and CDR2 SMNVEV (reference sequence). The length of the CDR3 is 16 residues.

About this clone itself: Other DNA sequences within the sample encode an identical CDR3. The gene calls are TRBV5-1 and TRBJ1-3; the D is unclear. The germline CDR1 and CDR2 sequences are SGHRS and YFSETQ. The CDR3 has 15 amino acids. Trimming left V 4 bases short and J 0 bases short, with 11 bases between. The CDR3 protein is CASSLDGSSGNTIYF. The CDR3 coding sequence is TGCGCCAGCAGCCTCGACGGGAGCTCTGGAAACACCATATATTTT.

V usage is TRBV1 and J usage is TRBJ2-1; the table's D call TRBD1 went unverified against the DNA. TRBV1 is a pseudogene locus. CDR3 length: 19 amino acids. The CDR3 loop is CTSSQDGLVAKGVYNEQFF. CDR3 coding DNA: TGCACCAGCAGCCAAGATGGGCTAGTCGCCAAGGGGGTCTACAATGAGCAGTTCTTC.

The chain has TRBV29-1 and TRBJ2-7; 11 bases map to TRBD2. The CDR3 length is 13 residues. The V segment lost 1 base and the J segment 9 bases; nucleotides outside the gene matches: 5. Germline loops: CDR1 SQVTM, CDR2 ANQGSEA. CDR3 coding DNA: TGCAGCGTTGAAGTGGGCCTAGCGGGAGGGCAGTACTTC. It codes for CSVEVGLAGGQYF.

The CDR3 reads CASNQDSGANTGELFF. The CDR3 bases are TGCGCCAGCAACCAAGATAGCGGGGCGAACACCGGGGAGCTGTTTTTT. This rearrangement joins TRBV5-1 to TRBJ2-2; 8 bases line up with TRBD2. CDR1 SGHRS and CDR2 YFSETQ come from the germline V gene. The length of the CDR3 is 16 residues. J lost 0 bases, V lost 6 bases, and 7 bases had no gene match. Full variable domain (rest looked up from reference TRBV5-1 and TRBJ2-2): KAGVTQTPRYLIKTRGQQVTLSCSPISGHRSVSWYQQTPGQGLQFLFEYFSETQRNKGNFPGRFSGRQFSNSRSEMNVSTLELGDSALYLCASNQDSGANTGELFFGEGSRLTVL.

About this clone itself: Germline and junction disagree at one end, which may indicate a read error. The chain couples TRBV7-7 to TRBJ2-5; TRBD1 aligns across 7 bases. This CDR3 has 13 residues. Germline loops: CDR1 SSHAT, CDR2 FNYEAQ (reference sequence). The CDR3 spells CASSSDRQETQYF. The CDR3 bases are TGTGCTAGCAGCTCGGACAGGCAAGAGACCCAGTACTTC.

The table lists this clone with a few counts. This sequence joins TRBV6-1 and TRBJ1-1; D is undetermined. This CDR3 comprises 15 residues. Trimming removed 3 bases from V and 4 bases from J, with 15 bases in between. Germline-derived CDR1 and CDR2 are MNHNS and SASEGT. The CDR3 DNA reads TGTGCCAGCAGTGAGTCTTACGGTAGTGGCACTGAAGCTTTCTTT. Protein product: CASSESYGSGTEAFF.

This chain joins TRBV2 and TRBJ1-1; no clear D gene. The length of the CDR3 is 12 residues. Per the germline V gene, CDR1 is SNHLY and CDR2 is FYNNEI. Trimming stripped 3 bases from V and 10 bases from J, with 12 bases between. CDR3 coding DNA: TGTGCCAGCAGTGAGGGAGGATGGGTAGCTTTCTTT. Translation gives CASSEGGWVAFF.

The chain has TRBV13 and TRBJ1-5; 9 nucleotides align to TRBD1. V was pared by 4 bases and J by 5 bases, with 6 bases of the junction left unmatched. The V gene's germline CDR1 is PRHDT and CDR2 FYEKMQ (reference sequence). The CDR3 consists of 15 residues. The CDR3 DNA sequence: TGTGCCAGCAGCTCATCGGGACAGGGTTATCAGCCCCAGCATTTT. It codes for CASSSSGQGYQPQHF.

The V gene is TRBV10-3, the J gene TRBJ2-1, with 10 bases that match TRBD2. The germline gives CDR1 ENHRY, CDR2 SYGVKD. This CDR3 spans 15 amino acids. Unmatched junction bases numbered 6, after V lost 3 bases and J lost 7 bases. CDR3 bases: TGTGCCATCAGTGAAGTATCTAGCGGGAGAAATGAGCAGTTCTTC. This gives the protein CAISEVSSGRNEQFF.

This chain joins TRBV7-9 and TRBJ2-1, with D perhaps TRBD2 (5 bases). Germline V lookup: CDR1 SEHNR, CDR2 FQNEAQ (reference sequence). Deletions cut 10 bases from V and 8 bases from J, with 15 bases between. The CDR3 contains 12 residues. The DNA of the CDR3 is TGTGCCACCAATCCGGGGTCTCATGAGCAGTTCTTC. It encodes CATNPGSHEQFF.